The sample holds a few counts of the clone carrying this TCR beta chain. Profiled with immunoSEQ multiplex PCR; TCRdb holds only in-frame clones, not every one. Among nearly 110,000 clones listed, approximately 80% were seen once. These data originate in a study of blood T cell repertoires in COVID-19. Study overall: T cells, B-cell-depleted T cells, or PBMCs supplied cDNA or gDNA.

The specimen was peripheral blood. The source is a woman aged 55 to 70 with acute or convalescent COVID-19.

The DNA for the CDR3 is TGTGCCAGCAGCGCGGGGGAAAAACTGTTTTTT. It codes for CASSAGEKLFF. This chain links TRBV9 with TRBJ1-4; D gene uncertain. The CDR3 contains 11 residues. CDR1 is SGDLS, CDR2 YYNGEE, per germline. V was clipped by 3 bases and J by 8 bases, with 5 bases between them.